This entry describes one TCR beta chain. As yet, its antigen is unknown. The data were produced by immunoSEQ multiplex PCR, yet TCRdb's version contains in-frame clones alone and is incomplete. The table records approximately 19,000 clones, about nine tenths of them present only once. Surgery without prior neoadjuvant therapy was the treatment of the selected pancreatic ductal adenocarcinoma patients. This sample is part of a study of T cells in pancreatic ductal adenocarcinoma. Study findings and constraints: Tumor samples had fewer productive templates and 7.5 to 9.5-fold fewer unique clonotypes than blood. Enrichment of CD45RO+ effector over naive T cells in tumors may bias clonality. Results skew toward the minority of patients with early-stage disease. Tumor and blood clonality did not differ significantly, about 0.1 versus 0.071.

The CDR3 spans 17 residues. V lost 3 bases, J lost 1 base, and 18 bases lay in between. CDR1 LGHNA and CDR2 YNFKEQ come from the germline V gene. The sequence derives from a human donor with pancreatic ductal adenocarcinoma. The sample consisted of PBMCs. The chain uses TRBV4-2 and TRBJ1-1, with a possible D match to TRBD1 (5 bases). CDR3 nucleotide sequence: TGTGCCAGCAGCCAGGGGGGAGACAGTCCCTCGAACACTGAAGCTTTCTTT. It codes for CASSQGGDSPSNTEAFF.